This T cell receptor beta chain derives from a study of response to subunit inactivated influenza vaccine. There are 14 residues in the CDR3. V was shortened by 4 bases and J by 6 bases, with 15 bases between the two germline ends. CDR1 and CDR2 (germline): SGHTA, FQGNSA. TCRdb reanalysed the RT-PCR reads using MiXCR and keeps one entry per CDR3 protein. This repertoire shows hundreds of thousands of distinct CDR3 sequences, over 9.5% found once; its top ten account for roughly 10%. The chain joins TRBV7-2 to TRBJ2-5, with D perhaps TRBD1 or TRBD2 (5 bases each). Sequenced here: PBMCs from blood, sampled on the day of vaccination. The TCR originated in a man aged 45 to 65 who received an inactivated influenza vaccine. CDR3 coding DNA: TGTGCCAGCAGCTCCTCCGGGACCTCGAAGACCCAGTACTTC. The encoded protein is CASSSSGTSKTQYF.